The 30 T cell receptor beta chains below all came from one sample that was sequenced in a study of regulatory T cells in long-lasting Graves disease (dated by TCRdb to the early 2020s). Taken with the paper, the label for time point translates to: newly diagnosed GD, antithyroid drugs for less than 3 months. For both TCR sequencing and RNA sequencing, RNA was extracted from PBMCs using TRIzol. Library construction relied on multiplex PCR. The instrument given in TCRdb is Illumina HiSeq 4000. TCR beta libraries were built with iRepertoire HTBI primers and Arm-PCR amplification of CDR3 regions. TCRdb trimmed the raw reads at Q25, called clones with MiXCR and kept productive beta chains. Duplicate CDR3 protein sequences are folded into a single record with the most common DNA and genes. The sample table holds 350,000 to 450,000 distinct CDR3 sequences, of which under 15% were seen once. In total, the top ten clones hold 16% of the sample.

The data also belong to a second study, concerning T cells in Graves' hyperthyroidism and ophthalmopathy.

Sequencing used peripheral blood mononuclear cells (PBMCs), obtained at new diagnosis, from a patient treated with antithyroid drugs. These receptors were collected from a woman aged 25 to 39 with Graves disease. Donor details come from another sample of the same person, matched by shared clones.

The CDR3 DNA is TGTGCCACGCATGAGGTGGGCGGCCCCGGGGAGCTGTTTTTT. This encodes CATHEVGGPGELFF. J is TRBJ2-2 and V is TRBV11-1; unclear D gene. V lost 10 bases and J 6 bases, leaving 18 bases between the germline ends. This CDR3 is 14 amino acids long. Germline-derived CDR1 and CDR2 are SGHAT and FQDESV (reference sequence).

This sequence joins TRBV6-1 and TRBJ2-3; D is possibly TRBD1 (5 bases). Trimming removed 4 bases from V and 0 bases from J, with 8 bases in between. CDR1 is MNHNS, CDR2 SASEGT, per germline. CDR3 size: 14 residues. In DNA form, the CDR3 reads TGTGCCAGCAGTGTGGGGCCCAGCACAGATACGCAGTATTTT. Residues: CASSVGPSTDTQYF.

This clonotype was recorded many times. This chain joins TRBV20-1 and TRBJ2-7; 7 bases are shared with TRBD2. With V trimmed by 4 bases and J by 3 bases, 3 bases remained unmatched. Germline-derived CDR1 and CDR2 are DFQATT and SNEGSKA (reference sequence). CDR3 length equals 12 residues. The CDR3 bases are TGCAGTGCTATCGCTAGCGGCTACGAGCAGTACTTC. Its protein is CSAIASGYEQYF.

A few counts support this clonotype. The V gene is TRBV7-2, the J gene TRBJ1-2; 7 bases are a match to TRBD1. The germline gives CDR1 SGHTA, CDR2 FQGNSA. Germline trimming cut 8 bases from V and 8 bases from J; bases unmatched to any gene: 14. The CDR3 runs 14 residues. The CDR3 is CASRLEDRVGGYTF. In DNA form, the CDR3 reads TGTGCCAGCCGTTTAGAAGACAGGGTAGGGGGCTACACCTTC.

The rearrangement uses TRBV9 and TRBJ2-1; 8 positions match TRBD1. The CDR3 sequence is 17 residues long. V shed 4 bases, J shed 9 bases, and the junction held 18 bases outside the gene matches. Germline V lookup: CDR1 SGDLS, CDR2 YYNGEE. The CDR3 bases are TGTGCCAGCAGCACTCAAATGACAGGGGCAATTTACGGTGAGCAGTTCTTC. Translating it yields CASSTQMTGAIYGEQFF.

This clonotype has at least ten counts. The gene calls are TRBV3-1 and TRBJ2-4, with unresolved D. The germline V gene has CDR1 LGHDT and CDR2 YNNKEL (reference sequence). V was clipped by 1 base and J by 6 bases, with 4 bases between them. CDR3 length equals 12 residues. CDR3 region: CASSQARNIQYF. In DNA form, the CDR3 reads TGTGCCAGCAGCCAAGCAAGAAACATTCAGTACTTC. Supplemented by reference TRBV3-1 and TRBJ2-4, the full variable domain reads DTAVSQTPKYLVTQMGNDKSIKCEQNLGHDTMYWYKQDSKKFLKIMFSYNNKELIINETVPNRFSPKSPDKAHLNLHINSLELGDSAVYFCASSQARNIQYFGAGTRLSVL.

This clonotype was observed a few times. The J gene is TRBJ2-1, the V gene TRBV4-1; the D gene is possibly TRBD1 (5 bases). CDR3 size: 18 residues. Germline CDR1 is MGHRA and CDR2 is YSYEKL. V shed 1 base and J shed 0 bases, with 16 bases lying between them. The CDR3: CASSQARGKGRSYNEQFF. The CDR3 DNA is TGCGCCAGCAGCCAAGCCCGTGGCAAGGGGCGCTCCTACAATGAGCAGTTCTTC.

This CDR3 is CAWSVAAGARGGELFF. The CDR3, as DNA: TGTGCCTGGAGTGTAGCGGCGGGAGCCCGTGGCGGGGAGCTGTTTTTT. The chain joins TRBV30 to TRBJ2-2; 7 nucleotides line up with TRBD2. CDR1 and CDR2 (germline): GTSNPN, SVGIG (reference sequence). The CDR3 covers 16 residues. With V trimmed by 0 bases and J by 7 bases, 11 bases remained unmatched.

The chain combines TRBV28 with TRBJ2-7, with TRBD1 matching over 7 bases. The CDR3 is 15 residues long. CDR1 is MDHEN, CDR2 SYDVKM, per germline. Trimming at V came to 8 bases and at J to 3 bases, leaving 13 bases not matched to a gene. CDR3 protein: CASANYRDSFYEQYF. For the CDR3, the DNA is TGTGCCAGCGCAAATTACCGGGACAGTTTCTACGAGCAGTACTTC.

This chain links TRBV19 with TRBJ2-1; D gene unclear. CDR1 and CDR2 from the germline V gene are LNHDA and SQIVND (reference sequence). The CDR3 sequence is 12 residues long. The germline V and J ends were trimmed by 1 base and 9 bases, with 7 bases remaining between them. CDR3 amino acids: CASSIGASEQFF. For the CDR3, the DNA is TGTGCCAGTAGTATAGGAGCGAGTGAGCAGTTCTTC. Variable domain in full (rest from reference TRBV19 and TRBJ2-1): DGGITQSPKYLFRKEGQNVTLSCEQNLNHDAMYWYRQDPGQGLRLIYYSQIVNDFQKGDIAEGYSVSREKKESFPLTVTSAQKNPTAFYLCASSIGASEQFFGPGTRLTVL.

The V call is TRBV5-5, the J call TRBJ2-2, with D tentatively TRBD1 (5 bases). Germline CDR1 and CDR2: SGHKS and YYEKEE (reference sequence). This CDR3 comprises 16 residues. Trimming stripped 0 bases from V and 6 bases from J, with 15 bases between. The CDR3 sequence is CASSLAATGFSGELFF. DNA for the CDR3: TGTGCCAGCAGCTTGGCCGCTACAGGCTTTTCCGGGGAGCTGTTTTTT.

This clonotype was seen at least ten times. The gene calls are TRBV20-1 and TRBJ2-3, with 8 bases fitting TRBD2. The CDR3 length is 13 residues. The germline V gene encodes CDR1 DFQATT and CDR2 SNEGSKA (reference sequence). Trimming removed 6 bases from V and 8 bases from J; junction bases left unmatched: 10. The CDR3 bases are TGCAGTGCCAGCGGGACTAGGCTGCCTACGCAGTATTTT. This codes for CSASGTRLPTQYF.

This clonotype was recorded at least ten times. V and J are TRBV28 and TRBJ2-1; a weak D match, TRBD1 (6 bases). CDR3 length equals 14 residues. The V end lost 8 bases, the J end lost 5 bases, and 16 bases lay between the germline ends. CDR1 and CDR2 (germline): MDHEN, SYDVKM. This CDR3 is CASRVWGRDNEQFF. CDR3 nucleotides: TGTGCCAGCCGGGTCTGGGGGCGGGACAATGAGCAGTTCTTC. Full variable domain (missing parts from reference TRBV28 and TRBJ2-1): DVKVTQSSRYLVKRTGEKVFLECVQDMDHENMFWYRQDPGLGLRLIYFSYDVKMKEKGDIPEGYSVSREKKERFSLILESASTNQTSMYLCASRVWGRDNEQFFGPGTRLTVL.

This rearrangement joins TRBV7-9 to TRBJ2-1; TRBD2 aligns across 11 bases. CDR3 length equals 15 residues. The V and J ends lost 7 bases and 8 bases, in that order; junction bases with no gene match: 10. Germline loops: CDR1 SEHNR, CDR2 FQNEAQ (reference sequence). The CDR3 coding sequence is TGTGCCAGCATGTTAAATAGCGGGAGGGCCTATGAGCAGTTCTTC. It is translated as CASMLNSGRAYEQFF.

Ten or more counts support this clonotype. CDR3 in DNA: TGCAGTGCCAGGTCCGGCAGGGGACAGCCCCAGCATTTT. Its protein product is CSARSGRGQPQHF. This chain uses TRBV20-1 with TRBJ1-5; TRBD1 is a possible D gene (6 bases). CDR1 DFQATT and CDR2 SNEGSKA come from the germline V gene (reference sequence). The ends were cut back, 6 bases at V and 7 bases at J, with 16 bases in the middle. This CDR3 is built from 13 residues.

On this clonotype: A much larger clonotype is one base distant, so this may be a read error. The genes are TRBV2 and TRBJ1-4; 7 bases fit TRBD1. Germline V gene sequence: CDR1 SNHLY, CDR2 FYNNEI. The CDR3 has 15 amino acids. Losses at the gene ends were 7 bases for V and 8 bases for J; bases not matched to a gene: 13. CDR3 sequence (DNA): TGTGCCAGCATGAGGAGGACAGGTTCCGGAGAAAAACTGTTTTTT. Translated, it gives CASMRRTGSGEKLFF.

This clonotype was seen repeatedly, ten times or more. The J gene is TRBJ1-5, the V gene TRBV18; D ambiguous. Germline V gene sequence: CDR1 KGHSH, CDR2 LQKENI. The CDR3 sequence is 14 residues long. V was clipped by 1 base and J by 5 bases, with 9 bases between them. DNA of the CDR3: TGTGCCAGCTCACCACAGAGTTCCTATCAGCCCCAGCATTTT. Protein sequence: CASSPQSSYQPQHF. Using reference TRBV18 and TRBJ1-5 for the parts outside the CDR3, the full variable domain is NAGVMQNPRHLVRRRGQEARLRCSPMKGHSHVYWYRQLPEEGLKFMVYLQKENIIDESGMPKERFSAEFPKEGPSILRIQQVVRGDSAAYFCASSPQSSYQPQHFGDGTRLSIL.

The genes are TRBV15 and TRBJ2-3, with TRBD2 matching 12 bases. Germline V gene data show CDR1 as LNHNV and CDR2 as YYDKDF (reference sequence). CDR3 length: 16 residues. Trimming took 3 bases from V and 5 from J; bases not matched to a gene: 6. CDR3 loop: CATSREPGLAGDTQYF. CDR3 bases: TGTGCCACCAGCAGGGAACCGGGACTAGCGGGAGATACGCAGTATTTT.

This clonotype was seen ten or more times. This chain uses TRBV12-3 or TRBV12-4 with TRBJ2-1; D is perhaps TRBD2 (5 bases). CDR3 length: 15 residues. V was pared by 5 bases and J by 6 bases, with 17 bases between. The CDR3 bases are TGTGCCAGCAGTGGCGGTTTGCCGGCGGGCAATGAGCAGTTCTTC. It is translated as CASSGGLPAGNEQFF.

This clonotype has just a few counts. The chain uses TRBV9 and TRBJ1-6, with D uncertain. The CDR3 has 13 amino acids. CDR1 and CDR2 from the germline V gene are SGDLS and YYNGEE. With 3 bases removed from V and 5 bases from J, the gap between germline ends came to 6 bases. Here the CDR3 reads CASSGGDNSPLHF. As DNA, the CDR3 is TGTGCCAGCAGCGGAGGCGATAATTCACCCCTCCACTTT.

The V and J genes are TRBV5-6 and TRBJ2-5; the D gene is possibly TRBD1 (6 bases). The germline V gene has CDR1 SGHDT and CDR2 YYEEEE. Trimming removed 4 bases from V and 11 bases from J, with 18 bases in between. CDR3 length: 13 residues. CDR3 nucleotide sequence: TGTGCCAGCAGCCAAGGACAGTCCGTACTTCAGTACTTC. Translating it yields CASSQGQSVLQYF.

In its sample, this clonotype was seen a few times. The likely explanation is a read error, given a far larger clone one base away. The V gene is TRBV27, the J gene TRBJ2-1; no reliable D call. Germline CDR1 and CDR2: MNHEY and SMNVEV (reference sequence). This CDR3 comprises 11 residues. Deletions cut 0 bases from V and 10 bases from J, with 4 bases between. This chain's CDR3 is CASSLSDEQFF. The CDR3 DNA is TGTGCCAGCAGTTTATCAGACGAGCAGTTCTTC.

V and J are TRBV12-3 or TRBV12-4 and TRBJ2-7; TRBD1 is a possible D gene (6 bases). The CDR3 sequence is 15 residues long. The V end was cut by 8 bases, the J end by 6 bases, with 23 bases between. The CDR3 DNA follows: TGTGCCAGCTCACCCCGAACAGGGAACGAGGTCGAGCAGTACTTC. Amino acid sequence: CASSPRTGNEVEQYF.

This clonotype was counted ten times or more. The J gene is TRBJ2-3, the V gene TRBV20-1; 8 bases fit TRBD2. From germline, CDR1 is DFQATT and CDR2 SNEGSKA (reference sequence). V trimming: 5 bases; J trimming: 0 bases; junction bases outside the gene matches: 7. The CDR3 has 15 amino acids. Here the CDR3 reads CSADKTSASTDTQYF. CDR3 DNA: TGCAGTGCTGACAAGACTAGCGCAAGCACAGATACGCAGTATTTT.

The table lists this clonotype with many counts. The rearrangement links TRBV3-1 to TRBJ2-3; possibly TRBD1 or TRBD2 for D (6 bases each). Germline V gives CDR1 LGHDT, CDR2 YNNKEL (reference sequence). V was cut by 7 bases and J by 3 bases, with 14 bases left in between. The CDR3 runs 14 residues. CDR3 loop: CASNGGRGTDTQYF. CDR3 DNA sequence: TGTGCCAGCAATGGGGGGCGCGGAACAGATACGCAGTATTTT.

This clonotype was seen repeatedly, ten times or more. This rearrangement joins TRBV30 to TRBJ2-5; TRBD2 matches 7 bases. With 2 bases clipped from V and 4 bases from J, the junction kept 7 bases outside the gene matches. Germline V CDR1 and CDR2: GTSNPN, SVGIG (reference sequence). There are 14 residues in the CDR3. The CDR3 sequence is CAWSPGLGGETQYF. The CDR3 coding sequence is TGTGCCTGGAGTCCCGGACTAGGAGGAGAGACCCAGTACTTC. The variable domain in full, completed from reference TRBV30 and TRBJ2-5, reads SQTIHQWPATLVQPVGSPLSLECTVEGTSNPNLYWYRQAAGRGLQLLFYSVGIGQISSEVPQNLSASRPQDRQFILSSKKLLLSDSGFYLCAWSPGLGGETQYFGPGTRLLVL.

In this sample, this clonotype turned up many times. The chain combines TRBV3-1 with TRBJ2-2; D gene ambiguous. From germline, CDR1 is LGHDT and CDR2 YNNKEL (reference sequence). Trimming cost V 1 base and J 8 bases, with 8 bases left between them. The CDR3 loop spans 13 amino acids. The CDR3 loop reads CASSQASVGELFF. The DNA for the CDR3 is TGTGCCAGCAGCCAAGCGTCGGTTGGGGAGCTGTTTTTT.

The chain employs TRBV7-3 and TRBJ2-2; weak D call: TRBD2 (6 bases). Trimming pared 4 bases from V and 6 bases from J, leaving 12 bases between. The CDR3 covers 14 residues. Germline V CDR1 and CDR2: SGHTA, FQGTGA. The CDR3 DNA reads as TGTGCCAGCAGCTCACTAGCCCGATCCGGGGAGCTGTTTTTT. Translation gives CASSSLARSGELFF.

The V call is TRBV20-1, the J call TRBJ1-2; D gene ambiguous. V lost 0 bases and J 0 bases, leaving 14 bases between the germline ends. The germline gives CDR1 DFQATT, CDR2 SNEGSKA (reference sequence). The CDR3 spans 16 residues. The CDR3 is CSARDRSYGSNYGYTF. The CDR3 DNA follows: TGCAGTGCTAGAGACCGGTCTTACGGATCTAACTATGGCTACACCTTC.

V gene TRBV20-1 combines with J gene TRBJ2-7; D is uncertain. The germline gives CDR1 DFQATT, CDR2 SNEGSKA (reference sequence). The V and J ends lost 6 bases and 2 bases respectively, with 20 bases between them. The CDR3 covers 15 residues. In nucleotides, the CDR3 is TGCAGTGCCTCCCGGGCTGTAGATACGGCCTACGAGCAGTACTTC. Amino acids: CSASRAVDTAYEQYF.